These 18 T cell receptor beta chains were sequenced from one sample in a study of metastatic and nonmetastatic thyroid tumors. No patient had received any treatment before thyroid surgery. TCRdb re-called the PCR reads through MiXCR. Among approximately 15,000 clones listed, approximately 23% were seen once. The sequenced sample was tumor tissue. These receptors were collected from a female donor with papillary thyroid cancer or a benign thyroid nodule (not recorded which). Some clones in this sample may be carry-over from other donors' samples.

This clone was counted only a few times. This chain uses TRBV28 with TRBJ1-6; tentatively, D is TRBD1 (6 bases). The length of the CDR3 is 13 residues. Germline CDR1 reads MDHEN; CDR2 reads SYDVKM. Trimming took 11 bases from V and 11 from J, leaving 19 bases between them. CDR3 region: CASSQGNRPPLHF. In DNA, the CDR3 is TGTGCCTCGTCCCAGGGGAATCGACCACCCCTCCACTTT.

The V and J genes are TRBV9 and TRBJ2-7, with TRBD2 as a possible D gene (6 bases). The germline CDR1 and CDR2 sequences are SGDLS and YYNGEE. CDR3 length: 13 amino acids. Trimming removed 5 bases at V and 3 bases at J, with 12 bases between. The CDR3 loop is CASSAFGGYEQYF. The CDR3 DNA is TGTGCCAGCAGTGCGTTCGGGGGCTACGAGCAGTACTTC.

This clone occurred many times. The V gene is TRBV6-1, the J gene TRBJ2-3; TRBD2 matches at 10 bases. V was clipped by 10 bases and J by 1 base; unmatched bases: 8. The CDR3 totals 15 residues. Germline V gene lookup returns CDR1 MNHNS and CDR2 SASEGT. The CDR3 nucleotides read TGTGCCACCAGCGGGAGGGCCGGGGGCACAGATACGCAGTATTTT. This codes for CATSGRAGGTDTQYF.

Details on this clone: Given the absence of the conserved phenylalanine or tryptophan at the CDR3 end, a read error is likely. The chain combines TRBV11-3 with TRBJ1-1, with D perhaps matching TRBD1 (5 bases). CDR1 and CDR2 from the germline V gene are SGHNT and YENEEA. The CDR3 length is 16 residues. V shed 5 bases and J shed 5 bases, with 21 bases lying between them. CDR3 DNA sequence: TGTGCCAGCAGCCCTTCGGTCTTGGGCCGGGGGACTGAAGCTTTCCTT. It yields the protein CASSPSVLGRGTEAFL.

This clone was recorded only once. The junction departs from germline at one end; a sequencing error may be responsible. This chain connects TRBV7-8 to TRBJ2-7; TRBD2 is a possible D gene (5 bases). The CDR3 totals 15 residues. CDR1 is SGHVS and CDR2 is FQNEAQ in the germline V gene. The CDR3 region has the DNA TGTGCCATCAGCCTGTCGGAGGTCGGGCCCTACGAGCATTACTTC. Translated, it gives CAISLSEVGPYEHYF.

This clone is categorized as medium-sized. Written as DNA, the CDR3 is TGTGCCAGCAGTGAGGGAGCCAAAAACATTCAGTACTTC. Its translation is CASSEGAKNIQYF. The J gene is TRBJ2-4, the V gene TRBV12-3 or TRBV12-4; tentative D call: TRBD2 (5 bases). The V gene lost 5 bases and the J gene lost 0 bases, with 5 bases spanning the gap. This CDR3 has 13 residues.

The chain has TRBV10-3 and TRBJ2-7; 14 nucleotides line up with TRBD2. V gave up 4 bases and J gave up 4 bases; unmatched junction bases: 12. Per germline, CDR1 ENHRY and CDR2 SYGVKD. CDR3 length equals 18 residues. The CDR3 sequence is CAISGRERLAGGRYEQYF. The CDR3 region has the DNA TGTGCCATCAGTGGAAGGGAGAGACTAGCGGGGGGGAGGTACGAGCAGTACTTC.

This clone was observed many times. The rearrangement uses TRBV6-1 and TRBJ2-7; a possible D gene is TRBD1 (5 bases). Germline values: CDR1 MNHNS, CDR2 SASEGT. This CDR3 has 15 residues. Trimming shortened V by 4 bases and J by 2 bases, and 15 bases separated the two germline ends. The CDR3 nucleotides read TGTGCCAGCAGTGTTCGTGCAGGGCTGACCTACGAGCAGTACTTC. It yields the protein CASSVRAGLTYEQYF.

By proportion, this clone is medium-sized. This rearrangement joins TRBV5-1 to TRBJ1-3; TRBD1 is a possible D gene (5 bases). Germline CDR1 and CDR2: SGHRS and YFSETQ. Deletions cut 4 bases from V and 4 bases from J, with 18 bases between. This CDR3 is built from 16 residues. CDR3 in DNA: TGCGCCAGCAGCCTTCTATTCCAGGGTACAGGAAACACCATATATTTT. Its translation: CASSLLFQGTGNTIYF.

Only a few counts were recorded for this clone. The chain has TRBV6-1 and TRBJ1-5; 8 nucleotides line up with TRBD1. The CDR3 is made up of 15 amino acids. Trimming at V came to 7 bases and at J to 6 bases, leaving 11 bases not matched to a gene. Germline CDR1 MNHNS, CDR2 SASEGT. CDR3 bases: TGTGCCAGCAACGCTGACAGGGGACGGGGTCAGCCCCAGCATTTT. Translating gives CASNADRGRGQPQHF.

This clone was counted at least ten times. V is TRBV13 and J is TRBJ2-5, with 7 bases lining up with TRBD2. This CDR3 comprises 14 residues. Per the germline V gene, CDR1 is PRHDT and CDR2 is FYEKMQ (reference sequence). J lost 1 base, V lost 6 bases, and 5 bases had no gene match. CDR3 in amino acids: CASSSSSGQETQYF. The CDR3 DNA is TGTGCCAGCAGTTCCTCTAGCGGCCAAGAGACCCAGTACTTC.

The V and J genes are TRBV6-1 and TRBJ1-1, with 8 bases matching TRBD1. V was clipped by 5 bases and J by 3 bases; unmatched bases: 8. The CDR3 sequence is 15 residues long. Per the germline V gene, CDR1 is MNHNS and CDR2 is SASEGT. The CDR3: CASSRMTTGDTEAFF. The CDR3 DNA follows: TGTGCCAGCAGTCGGATGACGACAGGGGACACTGAAGCTTTCTTT.

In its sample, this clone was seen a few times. In DNA form, the CDR3 reads TGTGCCAGCAGTGAGGAGTTGGGGTTGGAGCAGTACTTC. This translates into CASSEELGLEQYF. The gene calls are TRBV6-1 and TRBJ2-7; no firm D call. Trimming stripped 3 bases from V and 7 bases from J, with 13 bases between. The CDR3 consists of 13 residues. Germline CDR1 MNHNS, CDR2 SASEGT.

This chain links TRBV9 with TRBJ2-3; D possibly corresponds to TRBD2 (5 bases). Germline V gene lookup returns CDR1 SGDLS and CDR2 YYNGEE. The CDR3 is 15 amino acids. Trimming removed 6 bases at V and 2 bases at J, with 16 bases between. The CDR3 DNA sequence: TGTGCCAGCAAGGGCGGGCTAACTCCCACAGATACGCAGTATTTT. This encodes CASKGGLTPTDTQYF.

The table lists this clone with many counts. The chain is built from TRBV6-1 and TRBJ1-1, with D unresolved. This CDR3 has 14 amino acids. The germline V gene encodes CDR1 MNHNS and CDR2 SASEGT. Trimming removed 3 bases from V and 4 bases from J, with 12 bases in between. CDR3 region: CASSEPGWGTEAFF. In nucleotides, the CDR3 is TGTGCCAGCAGTGAGCCGGGGTGGGGCACTGAAGCTTTCTTT.

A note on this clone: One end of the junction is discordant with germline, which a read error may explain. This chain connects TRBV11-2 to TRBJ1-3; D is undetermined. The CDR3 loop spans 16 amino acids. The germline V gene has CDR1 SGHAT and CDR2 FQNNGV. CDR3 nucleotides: TGTGCCAGCAGCGAAGGAACCATCGAGGCTGGAAACACCATATACTTT. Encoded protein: CASSEGTIEAGNTIYF. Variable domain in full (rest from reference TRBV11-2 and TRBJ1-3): EAGVAQSPRYKIIEKRQSVAFWCNPISGHATLYWYQQILGQGPKLLIQFQNNGVVDDSQLPKDRFSAERLKGVDSTLKIQPAKLEDSAVYLCASSEGTIEAGNTIYFGEGSWLTVV.

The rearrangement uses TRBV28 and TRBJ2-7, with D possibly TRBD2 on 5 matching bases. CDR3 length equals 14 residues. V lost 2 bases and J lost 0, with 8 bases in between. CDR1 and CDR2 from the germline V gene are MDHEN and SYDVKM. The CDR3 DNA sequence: TGTGCCAGCAGTTTAGAGGGTTTCTCCTACGAGCAGTACTTC. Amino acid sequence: CASSLEGFSYEQYF.

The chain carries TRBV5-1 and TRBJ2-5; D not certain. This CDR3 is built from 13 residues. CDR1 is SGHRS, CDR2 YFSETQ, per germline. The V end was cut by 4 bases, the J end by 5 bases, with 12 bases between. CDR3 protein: CASSGRPGETQYF. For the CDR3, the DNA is TGCGCCAGCAGCGGACGCCCCGGGGAGACCCAGTACTTC.